Listed below are T cell receptor beta chains from one sample, sequenced in a study of T cells expressing NK-cell markers. TCRdb reprocessed the 5' RACE reads and stores each CDR3 protein as one record, lacking DNA. This sample's clone table lists about 540,000 distinct CDR3 sequences. Sequenced: blood T cells: a sorted CD56 or NKG2C T cell subset, CD4+ or CD8+ T cells, or bulk PBMC T cells (not recorded which). These receptors all come from a young man in good health. Both conserved end residues are part of each CDR3.

cdr3_aa,j_call,v_call
CASSLDGSNQPQHF,TRBJ1-5,TRBV13
CASNRNLAGGYEQYF,TRBJ2-7,TRBV6-1
CASSLLAGGPTGELFF,TRBJ2-2,TRBV9
CSVEKFVSSGPPETQYF,TRBJ2-5,TRBV29-1
CASSPAVGDTEAFF,TRBJ1-1,TRBV7-9
CASSRGEGAGETQYF,TRBJ2-5,TRBV11-3
CASRTELNTGELFF,TRBJ2-2,TRBV5-1
CASGLPPGERKAFF,TRBJ1-1,TRBV12-5
CAISPTPGLNQPQHF,TRBJ1-5,TRBV10-3
CASRDSAYEQYF,TRBJ2-7,TRBV28
CASSPVAGNTIYF,TRBJ1-3,TRBV6-1
CSARDVRHPTDTQYF,TRBJ2-3,TRBV20-1
CASSRPGLAGLAYF,TRBJ2-7,TRBV6-5
CASSPQHQVNGYTF,TRBJ1-2,TRBV12-3/TRBV12-4
CASTLQRTDTQYF,TRBJ2-3,TRBV7-2
CASSRLPPDRPTNTGELFF,TRBJ2-2,TRBV2
CASSLLGGRIDTQYF,TRBJ2-3,TRBV7-2
CSAPPAMVETQYF,TRBJ2-5,TRBV20-1
CASSQVGSTDTQYF,TRBJ2-3,TRBV4-2
CASSLERWPGGQYF,TRBJ2-3,TRBV5-1
CSATDAGNANAYNEQFF,TRBJ2-1,TRBV20-1
CSGGTSVSDTQYF,TRBJ2-3,TRBV20-1
CASSFLTEFNEQFF,TRBJ2-1,TRBV12-3/TRBV12-4
CASSQFAGGQQETQYF,TRBJ2-5,TRBV4-1
CASSLPGLNTEAFF,TRBJ1-1,TRBV7-6
CASSGVGQAGEQYF,TRBJ2-7,TRBV6-1
CASSLPNEGQPREKLFF,TRBJ1-4,TRBV7-9